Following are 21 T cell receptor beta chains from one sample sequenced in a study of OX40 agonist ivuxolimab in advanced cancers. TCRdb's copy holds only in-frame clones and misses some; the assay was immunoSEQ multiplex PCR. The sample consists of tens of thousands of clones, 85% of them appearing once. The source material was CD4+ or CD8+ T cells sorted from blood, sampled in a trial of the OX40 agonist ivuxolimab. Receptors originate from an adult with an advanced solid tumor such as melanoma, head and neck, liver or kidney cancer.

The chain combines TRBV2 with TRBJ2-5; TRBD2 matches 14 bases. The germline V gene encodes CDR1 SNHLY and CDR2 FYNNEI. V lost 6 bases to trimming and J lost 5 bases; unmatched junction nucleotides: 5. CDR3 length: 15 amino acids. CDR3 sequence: CASRETSGRVETQYF. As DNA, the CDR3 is TGTGCCAGCAGAGAGACTAGCGGGAGGGTGGAGACCCAGTACTTC.

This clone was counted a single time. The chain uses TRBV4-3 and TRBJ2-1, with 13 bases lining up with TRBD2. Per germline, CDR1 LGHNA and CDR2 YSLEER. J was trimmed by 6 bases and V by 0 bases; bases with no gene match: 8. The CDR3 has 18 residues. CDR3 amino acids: CASSQESVGLAGSNEQFF. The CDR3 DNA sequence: TGCGCCAGCAGCCAAGAATCCGTGGGACTAGCGGGAAGCAATGAGCAGTTCTTC.

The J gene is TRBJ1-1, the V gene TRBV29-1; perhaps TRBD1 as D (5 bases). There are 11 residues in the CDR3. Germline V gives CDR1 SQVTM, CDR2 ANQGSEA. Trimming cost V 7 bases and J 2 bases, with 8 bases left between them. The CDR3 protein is CSADSNTEAFF. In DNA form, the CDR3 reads TGCAGCGCCGACAGCAACACTGAAGCTTTCTTT. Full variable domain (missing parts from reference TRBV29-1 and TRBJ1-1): SAVISQKPSRDICQRGTSLTIQCQVDSQVTMMFWYRQQPGQSLTLIATANQGSEATYESGFVIDKFPISRPNLTFSTLTVSNMSPEDSSIYLCSADSNTEAFFGQGTRLTVV.

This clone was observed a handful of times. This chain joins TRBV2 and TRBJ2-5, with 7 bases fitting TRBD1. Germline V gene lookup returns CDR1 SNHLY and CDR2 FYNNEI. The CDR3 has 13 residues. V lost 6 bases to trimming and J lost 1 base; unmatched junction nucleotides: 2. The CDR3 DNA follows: TGTGCCAGCAGCCGGGACAGCCAAGAGACCCAGTACTTC. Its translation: CASSRDSQETQYF.

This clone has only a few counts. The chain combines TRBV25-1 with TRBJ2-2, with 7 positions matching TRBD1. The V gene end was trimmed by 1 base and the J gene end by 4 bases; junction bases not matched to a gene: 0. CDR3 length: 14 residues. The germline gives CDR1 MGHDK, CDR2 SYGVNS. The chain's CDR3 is CASSESGGTGELFF. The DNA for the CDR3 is TGTGCCAGCAGTGAATCAGGGGGCACCGGGGAGCTGTTTTTT.

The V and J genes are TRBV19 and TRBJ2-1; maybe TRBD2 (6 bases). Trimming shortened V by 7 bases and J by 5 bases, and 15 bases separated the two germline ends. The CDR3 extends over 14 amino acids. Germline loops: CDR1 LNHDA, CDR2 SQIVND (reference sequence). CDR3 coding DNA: TGTGCCAGTACACGGGACTGGAATCACAATGAGCAGTTCTTC. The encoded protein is CASTRDWNHNEQFF.

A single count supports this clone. CDR3 sequence: CAWQTPSSYNEQFF. The CDR3 coding sequence is TGTGCCTGGCAGACTCCGAGCTCCTACAATGAGCAGTTCTTC. The chain links TRBV30 to TRBJ2-1, with unresolved D. The CDR3 totals 14 residues. Germline V CDR1 and CDR2: GTSNPN, SVGIG (reference sequence). Trimming took off 5 bases at V and 0 bases at J, with 11 bases between the two ends.

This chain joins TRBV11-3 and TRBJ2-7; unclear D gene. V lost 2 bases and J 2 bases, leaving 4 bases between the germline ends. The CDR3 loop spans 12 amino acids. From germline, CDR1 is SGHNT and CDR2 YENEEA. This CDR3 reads CASSLYTYEQYF. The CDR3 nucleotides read TGTGCCAGCAGCTTATACACCTACGAGCAGTACTTC.

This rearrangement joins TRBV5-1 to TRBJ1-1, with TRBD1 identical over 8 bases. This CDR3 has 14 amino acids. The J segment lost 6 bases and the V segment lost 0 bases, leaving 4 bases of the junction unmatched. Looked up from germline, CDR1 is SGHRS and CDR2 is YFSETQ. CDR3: CASSLAGQGAEAFF. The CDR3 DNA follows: TGCGCCAGCAGCTTGGCCGGACAGGGCGCTGAAGCTTTCTTT.

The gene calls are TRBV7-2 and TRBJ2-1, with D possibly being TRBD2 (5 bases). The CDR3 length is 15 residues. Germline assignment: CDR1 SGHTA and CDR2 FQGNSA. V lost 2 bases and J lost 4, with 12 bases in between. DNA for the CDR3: TGTGCCAGCAGCTTAAACTACGGGAATTACAATGAGCAGTTCTTC. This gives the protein CASSLNYGNYNEQFF.

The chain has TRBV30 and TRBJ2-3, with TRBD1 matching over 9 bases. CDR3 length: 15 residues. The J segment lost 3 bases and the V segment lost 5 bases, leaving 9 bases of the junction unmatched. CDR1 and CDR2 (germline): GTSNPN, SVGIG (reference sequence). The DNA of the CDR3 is TGTGCCTGGGAGAATACCGGGACAGGGACAGATACGCAGTATTTT. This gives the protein CAWENTGTGTDTQYF.

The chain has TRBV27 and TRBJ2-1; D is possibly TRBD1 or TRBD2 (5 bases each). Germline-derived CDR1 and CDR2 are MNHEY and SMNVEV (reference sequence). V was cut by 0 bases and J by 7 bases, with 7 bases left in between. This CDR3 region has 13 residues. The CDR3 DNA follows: TGTGCCAGCAGTTTATCGGGGGAGAATGAGCAGTTCTTC. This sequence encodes CASSLSGENEQFF.

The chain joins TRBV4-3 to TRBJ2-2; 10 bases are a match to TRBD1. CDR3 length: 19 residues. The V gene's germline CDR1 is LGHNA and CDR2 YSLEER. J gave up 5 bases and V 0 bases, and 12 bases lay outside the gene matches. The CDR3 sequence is CASSQEYHDRGRFTGELFF. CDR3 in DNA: TGCGCCAGCAGCCAAGAGTACCATGACAGGGGGCGATTTACCGGGGAGCTGTTTTTT.

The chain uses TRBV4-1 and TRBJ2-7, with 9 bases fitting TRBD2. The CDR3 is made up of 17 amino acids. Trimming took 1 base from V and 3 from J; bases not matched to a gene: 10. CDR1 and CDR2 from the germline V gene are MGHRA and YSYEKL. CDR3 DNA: TGCGCCAGCAGCCAAGTTCCCGGGACTAGCTATCACTACGAGCAGTACTTC. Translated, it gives CASSQVPGTSYHYEQYF.

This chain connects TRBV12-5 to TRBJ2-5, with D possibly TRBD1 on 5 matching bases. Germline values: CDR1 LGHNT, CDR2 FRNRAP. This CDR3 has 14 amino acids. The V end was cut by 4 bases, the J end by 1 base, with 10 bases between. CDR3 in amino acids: CASGWGRIQETQYF. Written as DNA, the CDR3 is TGTGCTAGTGGTTGGGGCAGGATCCAAGAGACCCAGTACTTC.

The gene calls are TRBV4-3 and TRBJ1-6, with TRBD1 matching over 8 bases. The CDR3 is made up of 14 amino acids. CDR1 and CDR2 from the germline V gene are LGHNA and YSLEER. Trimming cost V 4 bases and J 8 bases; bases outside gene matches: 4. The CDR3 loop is CASSRGQGHSPLHF. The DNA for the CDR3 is TGCGCCAGCAGCCGTGGACAGGGACATTCACCCCTCCACTTT.

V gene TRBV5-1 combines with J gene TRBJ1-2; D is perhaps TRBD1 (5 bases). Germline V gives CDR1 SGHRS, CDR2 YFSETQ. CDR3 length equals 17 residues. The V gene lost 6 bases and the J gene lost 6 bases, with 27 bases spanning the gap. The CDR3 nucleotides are TGCGCCAGCACTCCAGACGCGGGGCAAGTCGGAATGAATGGCTACACCTTC. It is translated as CASTPDAGQVGMNGYTF.

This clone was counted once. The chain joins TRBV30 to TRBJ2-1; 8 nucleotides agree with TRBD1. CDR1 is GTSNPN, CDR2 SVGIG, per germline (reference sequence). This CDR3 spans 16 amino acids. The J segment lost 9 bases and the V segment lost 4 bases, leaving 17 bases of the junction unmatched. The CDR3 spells CAWNRRGQEIMGEQFF. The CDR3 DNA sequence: TGTGCCTGGAACCGGCGGGGACAGGAGATTATGGGTGAGCAGTTCTTC.

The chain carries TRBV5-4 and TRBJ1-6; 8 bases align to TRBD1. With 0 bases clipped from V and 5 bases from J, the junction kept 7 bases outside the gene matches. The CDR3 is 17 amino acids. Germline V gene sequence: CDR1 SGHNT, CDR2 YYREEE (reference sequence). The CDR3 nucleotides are TGTGCCAGCAGCTTGGGGCCCCAGACAGGGGATAATTCACCCCTCCACTTT. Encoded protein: CASSLGPQTGDNSPLHF.

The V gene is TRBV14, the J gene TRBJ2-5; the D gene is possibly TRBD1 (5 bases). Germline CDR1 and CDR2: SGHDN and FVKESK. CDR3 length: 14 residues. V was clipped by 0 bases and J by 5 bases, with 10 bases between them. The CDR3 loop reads CASSQEGLWETQYF. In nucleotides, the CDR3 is TGTGCCAGCAGCCAAGAGGGGCTGTGGGAGACCCAGTACTTC.

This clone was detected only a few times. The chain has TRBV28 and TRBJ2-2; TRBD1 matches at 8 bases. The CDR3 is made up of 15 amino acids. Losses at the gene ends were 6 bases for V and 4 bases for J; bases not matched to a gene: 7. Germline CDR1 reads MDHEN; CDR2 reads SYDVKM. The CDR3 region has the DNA TGTGCCAGCAGCTATCCTGGACAGGGCACCGGGGAGCTGTTTTTT. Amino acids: CASSYPGQGTGELFF.